A single sample is the source of the 21 T cell receptor beta chains below, sequenced in a study of blood T cell repertoires in COVID-19 (dated by TCRdb to the early 2020s). Library creation used the immunoSEQ multiplex PCR assay. The clones in this table, taken by TCRdb from immuneACCESS, are in-frame only. Not every clone is retained; where verified, under half of the shortfall comes from an unresolved V gene, and the cause of the rest is unknown. The sample data list tens of thousands of clones, and around 79% of these were observed just once. The ten largest make up about 29% of the sample. Sequencing was performed on peripheral blood. The receptors originated from a human donor in a cohort sampled during active COVID-19.

The chain links TRBV5-1 to TRBJ2-3, with TRBD2 matching over 13 bases. Germline lookup yields CDR1 SGHRS and CDR2 YFSETQ. Trimming at V came to 6 bases and at J to 1 base, leaving 8 bases not matched to a gene. The CDR3 has 17 residues. CDR3 residues: CASKLAGGLLGTDTQYF. The CDR3 nucleotides read TGCGCCAGCAAACTAGCGGGAGGGCTCCTCGGCACAGATACGCAGTATTTT.

In this sample, this clone turned up a few times. The V and J genes are TRBV6-5 and TRBJ2-7, with 7 nucleotides matching TRBD1. This CDR3 has 14 amino acids. V trimming: 6 bases; J trimming: 2 bases; junction bases outside the gene matches: 7. The germline CDR1 and CDR2 sequences are MNHEY and SVGAGI. The CDR3 coding sequence is TGTGCCAGCAGACTGACAGGGAATACCTACGAGCAGTACTTC. Its protein is CASRLTGNTYEQYF.

This rearrangement joins TRBV7-9 to TRBJ1-2, with D unresolved. Trimming removed 4 bases from V and 7 bases from J, with 13 bases in between. CDR3 length: 13 amino acids. The V gene's germline CDR1 is SEHNR and CDR2 FQNEAQ (reference sequence). The CDR3 loop is CASSSHGGIGYTF. The CDR3 DNA reads as TGTGCCAGCAGCTCCCATGGAGGAATTGGCTACACCTTC. The full variable domain, completed using reference TRBV7-9 and TRBJ1-2, is DTGVSQNPRHKITKRGQNVTFRCDPISEHNRLYWYRQTLGQGPEFLTYFQNEAQLEKSRLLSDRFSAERPKGSFSTLEIQRTEQGDSAMYLCASSSHGGIGYTFGSGTRLTVV.

In regard to this clone: Just one base apart from a much larger clone, this may be a read error. This rearrangement joins TRBV27 to TRBJ2-7; a weak D match, TRBD2 (7 bases). The CDR3 covers 21 residues. Germline CDR1 MNHEY, CDR2 SMNVEV (reference sequence). Deletions cut 1 base from V and 1 base from J, with 29 bases between. The CDR3 region is CASSLFFPASGGGSPSYEQYF. The CDR3 DNA reads as TGTGCCAGCAGTTTATTTTTCCCGGCTAGCGGAGGGGGTAGTCCATCCTACGAGCAGTACTTC.

The J gene is TRBJ2-1, the V gene TRBV19; 7 bases are shared with TRBD2. V trimming: 6 bases; J trimming: 0 bases; junction bases outside the gene matches: 2. Germline values: CDR1 LNHDA, CDR2 SQIVND (reference sequence). CDR3 length: 14 amino acids. In DNA form, the CDR3 reads TGTGCCAGTAGGGGGGGGAGCTCCTACAATGAGCAGTTCTTC. It yields the protein CASRGGSSYNEQFF. The full variable domain, completed using reference TRBV19 and TRBJ2-1, is DGGITQSPKYLFRKEGQNVTLSCEQNLNHDAMYWYRQDPGQGLRLIYYSQIVNDFQKGDIAEGYSVSREKKESFPLTVTSAQKNPTAFYLCASRGGSSYNEQFFGPGTRLTVL.

The gene calls are TRBV29-1 and TRBJ2-7; perhaps TRBD1 as D (6 bases). The CDR3 has 12 residues. In germline, CDR1 is SQVTM, CDR2 ANQGSEA. V lost 0 bases to trimming and J lost 3 bases, with 6 bases between them. CDR3 in amino acids: CSVEEQGYEQYF. The CDR3 DNA reads TGCAGCGTTGAAGAACAGGGCTACGAGCAGTACTTC.

In nucleotides, the CDR3 is TGTGCCAGCAGGGGGCGGGGCGGTGGGAGCAATCAGCCCCAGCATTTT. Its protein product is CASRGRGGGSNQPQHF. V and J are TRBV28 and TRBJ1-5, with D possibly matching TRBD1 (5 bases). V shed 6 bases and J shed 1 base, with 16 bases lying between them. The CDR3 extends over 16 amino acids. Germline-derived CDR1 and CDR2 are MDHEN and SYDVKM.

DNA of the CDR3: TGTGCCAGCAGTTACACCAGAACCCACCCCCCCATATATTTT. It encodes CASSYTRTHPPIYF. The rearrangement uses TRBV6-5 and TRBJ1-3; D uncertain. The CDR3 is 14 amino acids. The germline V gene encodes CDR1 MNHEY and CDR2 SVGAGI. Trimming left V 2 bases short and J 11 bases short, with 16 bases between.

This clone was counted many times. The rearrangement uses TRBV24-1 and TRBJ2-1; 11 nucleotides match TRBD2. Trimming took 9 bases from V and 6 from J; bases not matched to a gene: 6. The germline V gene encodes CDR1 KGHDR and CDR2 SFDVKD. CDR3 length equals 14 residues. DNA of the CDR3: TGTGCCACCGGGATAGCGGGAGGGCCCAATGAGCAGTTCTTC. Translated: CATGIAGGPNEQFF.

The genes are TRBV5-6 and TRBJ1-1; TRBD1 aligns across 8 bases. CDR1 and CDR2 from the germline V gene are SGHDT and YYEEEE. J lost 1 base, V lost 0 bases, and 11 bases had no gene match. The CDR3 runs to 18 residues. The CDR3 loop is CASSLVRITGGRNTEAFF. CDR3 sequence (DNA): TGTGCCAGCAGCTTGGTACGAATCACAGGGGGACGGAACACTGAAGCTTTCTTT.

The V and J genes are TRBV27 and TRBJ2-3, with a weak D call TRBD2 (5 bases). This CDR3 has 14 residues. Germline CDR1 MNHEY, CDR2 SMNVEV (reference sequence). V was trimmed by 5 bases and J by 4 bases, leaving 13 bases between them. CDR3 amino acids: CASSPGMLPDTQYF. CDR3 DNA: TGTGCCAGCAGTCCCGGGATGCTCCCAGATACGCAGTATTTT.

V is TRBV7-2 and J is TRBJ2-1, with D unresolved. The CDR3 loop spans 16 amino acids. The germline V gene encodes CDR1 SGHTA and CDR2 FQGNSA. Trimming cost V 4 bases and J 0 bases, with 13 bases left between them. This CDR3 is CASSSSVRISYNEQFF. CDR3 in DNA: TGTGCCAGCAGCTCCTCCGTCAGGATCTCCTACAATGAGCAGTTCTTC.

The chain couples TRBV7-2 to TRBJ2-3; 13 bases are shared with TRBD2. Germline trimming cut 5 bases from V and 8 bases from J; bases unmatched to any gene: 7. Germline lookup yields CDR1 SGHTA and CDR2 FQGNSA. This CDR3 is built from 15 residues. The CDR3: CASSSTSGGARTQYF. In DNA form, the CDR3 reads TGTGCCAGCAGCAGCACTAGCGGGGGGGCCCGTACGCAGTATTTT.

The CDR3 is CAISEGGPYGYTF. In DNA, the CDR3 is TGTGCCATCAGTGAGGGGGGCCCCTATGGCTACACCTTC. V gene TRBV10-3 combines with J gene TRBJ1-2, with D possibly TRBD1 on 6 matching bases. V shed 2 bases and J shed 4 bases, with 8 bases lying between them. Germline values: CDR1 ENHRY, CDR2 SYGVKD. The CDR3 contains 13 residues.

The chain uses TRBV9 and TRBJ2-5, with a tentative D call TRBD1 (6 bases). Germline CDR1 is SGDLS and CDR2 is YYNGEE. CDR3 length: 14 amino acids. V was pared by 3 bases and J by 2 bases, with 11 bases between. The CDR3 region is CASSATQGQETQYF. The DNA of the CDR3 is TGTGCCAGCAGCGCCACACAGGGACAAGAGACCCAGTACTTC. Combining the CDR3 with reference TRBV9 and TRBJ2-5 gives the whole variable domain DSGVTQTPKHLITATGQRVTLRCSPRSGDLSVYWYQQSLDQGLQFLIQYYNGEERAKGNILERFSAQQFPDLHSELNLSSLELGDSALYFCASSATQGQETQYFGPGTRLLVL.

V usage is TRBV19 and J usage is TRBJ1-6, with TRBD1 matching over 7 bases. This CDR3 has 16 amino acids. Germline CDR1 is LNHDA and CDR2 is SQIVND (reference sequence). Germline trimming cut 5 bases from V and 7 bases from J; bases unmatched to any gene: 11. CDR3 residues: CASSAKTQGSNSPLHF. Written as DNA, the CDR3 is TGTGCCAGTAGTGCCAAGACACAGGGGTCAAATTCACCCCTCCACTTT.

This chain joins TRBV12-3 or TRBV12-4 and TRBJ1-1, with TRBD1 as a possible D gene (6 bases). The ends were cut back, 6 bases at V and 2 bases at J, with 10 bases in the middle. The CDR3 loop spans 13 amino acids. This CDR3 reads CASRQGSNTEAFF. The CDR3 nucleotides read TGTGCCAGCAGGCAGGGGAGTAACACTGAAGCTTTCTTT.

The chain couples TRBV18 to TRBJ2-7, with D perhaps matching TRBD1 (6 bases). Germline V CDR1 and CDR2: KGHSH, LQKENI. The CDR3 runs to 14 residues. Between the trimmed V and J ends, which lost 6 bases and 3 bases, there was a span of 15 bases. The CDR3 here is CASSPVQGLYEQYF. The DNA for the CDR3 is TGTGCCAGCTCCCCCGTGCAGGGGCTCTACGAGCAGTACTTC.

CDR3 loop: CASSKGQGAPYEQYF. DNA for the CDR3: TGTGCCAGCAGTAAAGGACAGGGGGCTCCCTACGAGCAGTACTTC. The chain recombines TRBV28 with TRBJ2-7; the match to TRBD1 covers 11 bases. The CDR3 spans 15 residues. Losses at the gene ends were 5 bases for V and 2 bases for J; bases not matched to a gene: 5. Germline-derived CDR1 and CDR2 are MDHEN and SYDVKM.

The V gene is TRBV2, the J gene TRBJ1-5; D possibly corresponds to TRBD1 (5 bases). The CDR3 is made up of 14 amino acids. Germline V gene lookup returns CDR1 SNHLY and CDR2 FYNNEI. V lost 6 bases and J lost 0, with 9 bases in between. The chain's CDR3 is CASREGNSNQPQHF. The CDR3 region has the DNA TGTGCCAGCAGGGAGGGGAATAGCAATCAGCCCCAGCATTTT.

The chain has TRBV21-1 and TRBJ1-5. TRBV21-1 has pseudogene status. CDR3 length: 17 amino acids. The CDR3 DNA is TGTGCCAGCAGCAAAGGGGGGGGGAGGCAGCACAATCAGCCCCAGCATTTT. This codes for CASSKGGGRQHNQPQHF.